The 6 T cell receptor beta chains given below trace back to one sample, sequenced in a study of identical twins. TCRdb ran MiXCR on the 5' RACE reads and lists one entry per CDR3 protein. The sample has around 470,000 distinct CDR3 sequences; 14% are singletons. The sample was also reused in another study, on yellow fever vaccine responses in identical twins.

Input material: CD4+ T cells sorted from blood. The receptors were sampled from a woman between 18 and 29 years old in good health.

This clonotype was seen only a few times. This chain links TRBV5-5 with TRBJ2-6; TRBD1 agrees at 11 bases. Germline CDR1 and CDR2: SGHKS and YYEKEE (reference sequence). V shed 4 bases, J shed 0 bases, and the junction held 6 bases outside the gene matches. CDR3 length: 18 amino acids. CDR3 nucleotide sequence: TGTGCCAGCAGCGGCGGGACAGGGGGAAACTCTGGGGCCAACGTCCTGACTTTC. Translating gives CASSGGTGGNSGANVLTF.

The J gene is TRBJ2-7, the V gene TRBV28; 8 bases fit TRBD1. This CDR3 spans 13 amino acids. Looked up from germline, CDR1 is MDHEN and CDR2 is SYDVKM. Germline trimming cut 6 bases from V and 6 bases from J; bases unmatched to any gene: 7. CDR3 bases: TGTGCCAGCAGGACCCGACAGGGGAGCGAGCAGTACTTC. Translating it yields CASRTRQGSEQYF.

This clonotype was counted only a few times. V usage is TRBV7-8 and J usage is TRBJ2-2, with TRBD2 matching over 9 bases. The CDR3 covers 14 residues. Trimming at V came to 9 bases and at J to 6 bases, leaving 8 bases not matched to a gene. Germline V gene data show CDR1 as SGHVS and CDR2 as FQNEAQ. The CDR3: CARGLAPDAGELFF. The CDR3 nucleotides are TGTGCCAGGGGACTAGCCCCCGACGCCGGGGAGCTGTTTTTT.

CDR3 region: CASSQGTRVGSGNTIYF. CDR3 DNA sequence: TGCGCCAGCAGCCAAGGGACCCGGGTTGGATCTGGAAACACCATATATTTT. This chain links TRBV4-1 with TRBJ1-3, with unresolved D. In germline, CDR1 is MGHRA, CDR2 YSYEKL. Trimming removed 1 base at V and 1 base at J, with 14 bases between. The CDR3 has 17 amino acids.

This clonotype showed up many times. The rearrangement links TRBV5-1 to TRBJ2-1; 11 bases map to TRBD2. Germline trimming cut 4 bases from V and 2 bases from J; bases unmatched to any gene: 2. CDR1 SGHRS and CDR2 YFSETQ come from the germline V gene. The CDR3 is made up of 15 amino acids. This CDR3 reads CASSTSGSTYNEQFF. In DNA form, the CDR3 reads TGCGCCAGCAGCACTAGCGGGAGCACCTACAATGAGCAGTTCTTC.

This clonotype was seen a few times. This rearrangement joins TRBV29-1 to TRBJ2-1, with 14 bases identical to TRBD2. The CDR3 is 18 amino acids. V dropped 5 bases and J dropped 6; count of bases not matched to a gene: 15. CDR1 and CDR2 from the germline V gene are SQVTM and ANQGSEA. This CDR3 is CSVSTSMLGLAGGNEQFF. Here the CDR3 DNA reads TGCAGCGTTTCCACCTCCATGCTAGGACTAGCGGGAGGCAATGAGCAGTTCTTC.